This TCR beta chain stems from a study of CD8 T cells in ankylosing spondylitis. Each CDR3 protein gets one entry after TCRdb re-called the 5' RACE reads with MiXCR. The profile covers approximately 260,000 distinct CDR3 sequences, with more than 15% appearing a single time and about a third taken by the ten largest. V gave up 4 bases and J gave up 5 bases; unmatched junction bases: 6. The CDR3 is 16 amino acids. The clonotype was recovered from a male donor with ankylosing spondylitis or in good health (not recorded which). Sequences were obtained from blood, either unsorted or a sorted T cell fraction (not recorded which). V gene TRBV12-3 or TRBV12-4 combines with J gene TRBJ2-3, with TRBD2 matching over 13 bases. The chain's CDR3 is CASSYGLAGALDTQYF. DNA of the CDR3: TGTGCCAGCAGTTACGGACTAGCGGGAGCCCTAGATACGCAGTATTTT.